This is a list of T cell receptor beta chains from one sample in a study of T cells in Graves' hyperthyroidism and ophthalmopathy. TCRdb recomputed calls from the multiplex PCR reads with MiXCR, one row per CDR3 protein. This sample has around 600,000 distinct CDR3 sequences; more than 12% occur once, and the top ten carry about 12%. The material sequenced was blood. The receptors were sampled from a woman aged 45-65 years with Graves' ophthalmopathy. CDR3s include the opening cysteine and the closing phenylalanine or tryptophan. D genes are given only for firm matches. Clone size is not always given. Where it is, it says once, few, many or a class for expanded clones.

V	size	J	D	DNA	CDR3
TRBV18	many	TRBJ2-1	.	TGTGCCAGCTCACCAGCGTTGACTGGTGGTGAGCAGTTCTTC	CASSPALTGGEQFF
TRBV7-3	many	TRBJ2-1	TRBD1	TGTGCCAGCAGCTTAGTCGGGACAGGGAGCGCTATTTTTGGGCGGACCTCCTACAATGAGCAGTTCTTC	CASSLVGTGSAIFGRTSYNEQFF
TRBV28	many	TRBJ1-1	.	TGTGCCAGCAGGTCGACAGTGAACACTGAAGCTTTCTTT	CASRSTVNTEAFF
TRBV20-1	many	TRBJ2-2	.	TGCAGTGCTGCCCCCCTGCGGAACACCGGGGAGCTGTTTTTT	CSAAPLRNTGELFF
TRBV7-2	few	TRBJ1-1	.	TGTGCCAGCGTTCCCCGGGGCGTTAAGACTGAAGCTTTCTTT	CASVPRGVKTEAFF
TRBV28	many	TRBJ2-2	.	TGTGCCAGCAGTTTTCTAACAAGGAACACCGGGGAGCTGTTTTTT	CASSFLTRNTGELFF
TRBV6-1	.	TRBJ1-1	.	TGTGCCAGCAGGACCGGGACCTTGAACACTGAAACTTTCTTT	CASRTGTLNTETFF
TRBV15	few	TRBJ2-1	TRBD1	TGTGCCACCAGCAGAGCCTCCGGGACAGAATACAATGAGCAGTTCTTC	CATSRASGTEYNEQFF
TRBV5-1	many	TRBJ1-1	.	TGCGCCAGCAGCTTGGCCACAGGATATGGCGCTGAAGCTTTCTTT	CASSLATGYGAEAFF
TRBV18	many	TRBJ2-7	TRBD2	TGTGCCAGCAGTCCCTTAGCGGGAGGCTCCTACGAGCAGTACTTC	CASSPLAGGSYEQYF
TRBV11-3	many	TRBJ2-2	.	TGTGCCAGCAGCAAAAACAGGGCCGGGGAGCTGTTTTTT	CASSKNRAGELFF
TRBV15	many	TRBJ1-5	TRBD1	TGTGCCACCAGCAGATTACCACTTACAGGGGGTAGGCAGCCCCAGCATTTT	CATSRLPLTGGRQPQHF
TRBV12-3/TRBV12-4	many	TRBJ1-1	.	TGTGCCAGCATTCCTCCCCGGGCCCCCGATGGGGACACTGAAGCTTTCTTT	CASIPPRAPDGDTEAFF
TRBV7-6	few	TRBJ2-5	.	TGTGCCAGCAGCTCCTACACCCCCAAAGAGACCCAGTACTTC	CASSSYTPKETQYF
TRBV7-3	many	TRBJ2-1	.	TGTGCCAGCAGCCCAGGAATGACCGTCAATGAGCAGTTCTTC	CASSPGMTVNEQFF
TRBV20-1	many	TRBJ2-2	.	TGCAGTGCTAGAGCCTGGGACACCGGGGAGCTGTTTTTT	CSARAWDTGELFF